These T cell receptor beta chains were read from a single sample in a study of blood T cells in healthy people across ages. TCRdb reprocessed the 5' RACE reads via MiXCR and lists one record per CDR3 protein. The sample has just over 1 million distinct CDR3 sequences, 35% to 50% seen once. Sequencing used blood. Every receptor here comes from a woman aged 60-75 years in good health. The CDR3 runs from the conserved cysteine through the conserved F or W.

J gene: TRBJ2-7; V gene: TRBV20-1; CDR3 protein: CSARDPGPPYEQYF
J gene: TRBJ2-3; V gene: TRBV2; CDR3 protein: CASLPGLDADTQYF
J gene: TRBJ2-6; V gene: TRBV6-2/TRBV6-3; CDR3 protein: CASTEHDGSGANVLTF
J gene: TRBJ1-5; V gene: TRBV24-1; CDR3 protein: CATSDPRSASNQPQHF
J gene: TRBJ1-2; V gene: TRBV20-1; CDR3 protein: CSATISGPNNYGYTF
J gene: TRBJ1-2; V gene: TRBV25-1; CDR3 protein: CASSAEKGVYGYTF
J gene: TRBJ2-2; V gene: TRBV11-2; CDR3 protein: CASSSPHPGELFF
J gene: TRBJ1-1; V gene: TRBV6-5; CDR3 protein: CASTHGGTTEAFF
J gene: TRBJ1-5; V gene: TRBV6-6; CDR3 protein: CASSDGRDQPQHF
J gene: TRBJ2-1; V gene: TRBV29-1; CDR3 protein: CSVEGSGTFNGQFF
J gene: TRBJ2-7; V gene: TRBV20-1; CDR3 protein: CSALGTSYEQYF
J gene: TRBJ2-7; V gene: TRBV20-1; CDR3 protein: CSATGDPYEQYF
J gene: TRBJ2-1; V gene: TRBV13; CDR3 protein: CASSLMTSGYYNEQFF
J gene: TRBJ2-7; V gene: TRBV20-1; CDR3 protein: CSARLVAPYEQYF
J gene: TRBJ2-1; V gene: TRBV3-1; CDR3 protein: CASSQDRTSGRPYNEQFF
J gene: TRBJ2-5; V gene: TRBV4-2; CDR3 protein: CASSQDGIEQETQYF
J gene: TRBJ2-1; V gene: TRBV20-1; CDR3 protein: CSARRGPPEDNEQFF
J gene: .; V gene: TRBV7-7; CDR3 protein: CASSRGLAGSCEQYF
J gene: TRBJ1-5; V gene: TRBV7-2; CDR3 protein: CASSPIRGHFNQPQHF
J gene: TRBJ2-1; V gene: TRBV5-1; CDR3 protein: CASSLERPYNEQFF
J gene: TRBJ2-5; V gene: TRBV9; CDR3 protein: CASSVSPGREETQYF
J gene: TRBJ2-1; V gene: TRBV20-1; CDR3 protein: CSELSRLAGSDEQFF
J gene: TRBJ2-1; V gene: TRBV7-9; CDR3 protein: CASSLIRGSNNEQFF
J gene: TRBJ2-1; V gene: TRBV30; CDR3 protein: CACQLGLLNEQFF
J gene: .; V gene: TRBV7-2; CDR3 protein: CASRGPGLYEQYF
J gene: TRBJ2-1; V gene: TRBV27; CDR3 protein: CASSLRVRDNEQFF
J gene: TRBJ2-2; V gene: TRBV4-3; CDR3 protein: CASSQVQGVGTGELFF
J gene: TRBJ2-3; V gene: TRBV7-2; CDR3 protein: CASPGEGGSTDTQYF
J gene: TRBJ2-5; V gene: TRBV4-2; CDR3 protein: CASSQAAGHPQETQYF
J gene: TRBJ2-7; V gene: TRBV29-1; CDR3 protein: CSVELGRAGVYNEQYF
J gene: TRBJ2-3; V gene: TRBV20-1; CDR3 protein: CSAREGQGSTDTQYF
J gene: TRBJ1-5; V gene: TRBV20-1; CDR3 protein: CSARDLGRQPQHF
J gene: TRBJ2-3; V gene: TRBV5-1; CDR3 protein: CASSFDGSRADTQYF
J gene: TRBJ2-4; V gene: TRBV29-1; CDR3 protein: CSVRRAGDIQYF
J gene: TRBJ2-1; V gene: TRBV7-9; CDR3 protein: CASSLVRSGSDEQFF
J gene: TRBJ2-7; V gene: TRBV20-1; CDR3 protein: CSRGNLGQGSYEQYF
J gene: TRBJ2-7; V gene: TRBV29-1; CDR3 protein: CSAGGRSYEQYF
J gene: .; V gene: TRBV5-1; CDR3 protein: CASSPGTLTVYEQYF
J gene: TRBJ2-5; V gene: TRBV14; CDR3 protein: CASSQTDNEQYF
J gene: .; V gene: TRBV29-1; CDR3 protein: CSVAGATGSYEQYF
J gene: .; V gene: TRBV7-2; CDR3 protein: CASSSGALSEQYF
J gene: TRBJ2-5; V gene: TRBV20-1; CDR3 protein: CSASGSGRAETQYF
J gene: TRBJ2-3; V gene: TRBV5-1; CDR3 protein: CASSLDGNRDTDTQYF
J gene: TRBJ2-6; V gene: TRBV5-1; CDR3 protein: CASSLRAQGVGSGANVLTF
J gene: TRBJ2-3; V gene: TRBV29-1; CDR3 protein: CSVEDRGRTVSRTDTQYF
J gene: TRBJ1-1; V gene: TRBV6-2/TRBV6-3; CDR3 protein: CASNRPRTGWPEAFF
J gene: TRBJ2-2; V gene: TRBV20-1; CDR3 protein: CSTGQGIPGELFF
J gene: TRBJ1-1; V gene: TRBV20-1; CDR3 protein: CSATRQGRTEAFF
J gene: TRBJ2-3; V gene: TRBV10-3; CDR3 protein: CATPWREGLIDTQYF
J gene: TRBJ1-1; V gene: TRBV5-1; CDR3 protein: CASSLVDRGSAEAFF